This T cell receptor (beta chain) came from a study of CXCR3-negative and CXCR3-positive naive CD8 T cells. Notes on the study in general: The TRB CDR3s that CXCR3-positive naive cells carried were more hydrophobic than those of CXCR3-negative naive cells. For the naive subsets, surface CD5 was similar, and TCR strength was inferred from TRB CDR3 properties. CXCR3 expression dropped partially after cryopreservation, and most assays relied on fresh PBMCs.

The CDR3 runs to 15 residues. CDR1 is WSHSY, CDR2 SAAADI, per germline. With regard to this clonotype: Its antigen is undetermined.

Libraries were UMI-labeled 5' RACE TRB cDNA. Reanalyzing the 5' RACE reads, TCRdb keeps one entry per CDR3 protein, without DNA. Recorded here are over 50,000 distinct CDR3 sequences; the top ten clones represent 0.7% to 0.8%. The chain carries TRBV10-2 and TRBJ2-5. The specimen was naive CXCR3+ CD8+ T cells from blood. Subset reported: CD45RO-CCR7+CD27+CD95- naive CD8+ T cells expressing CXCR3 (TNR3+). The receptor's source is a human donor in good health. Some clones in this sample may be carry-over from other donors' samples. CDR3 residues: CASSESRSSLQTQYF.